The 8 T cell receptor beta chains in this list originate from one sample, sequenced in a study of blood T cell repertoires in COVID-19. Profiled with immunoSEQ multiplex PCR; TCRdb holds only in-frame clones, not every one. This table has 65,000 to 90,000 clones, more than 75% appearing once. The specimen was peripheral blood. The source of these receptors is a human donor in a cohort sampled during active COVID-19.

CDR3 region: CASSELGGGHTGELFF. In nucleotides, the CDR3 is TGTGCCAGCAGTGAACTGGGCGGGGGCCACACCGGGGAGCTGTTTTTT. This rearrangement joins TRBV2 to TRBJ2-2, with a weak D call TRBD2 (7 bases). Germline V CDR1 and CDR2: SNHLY, FYNNEI. This CDR3 has 16 amino acids. Trimming took off 2 bases at V and 3 bases at J, with 13 bases between the two ends.

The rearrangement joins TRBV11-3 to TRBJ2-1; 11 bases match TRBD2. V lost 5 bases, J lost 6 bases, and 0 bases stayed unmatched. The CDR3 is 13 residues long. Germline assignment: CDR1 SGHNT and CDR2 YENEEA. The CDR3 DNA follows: TGTGCCAGCAGCACTAGCGGGGGCAATGAGCAGTTCTTC. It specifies CASSTSGGNEQFF.

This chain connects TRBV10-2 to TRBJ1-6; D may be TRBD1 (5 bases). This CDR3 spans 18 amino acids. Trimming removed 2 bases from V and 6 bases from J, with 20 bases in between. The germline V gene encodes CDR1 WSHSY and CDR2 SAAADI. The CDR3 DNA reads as TGCGCCAGCAGTGAGGCGAGGGTTCGGGGGATAGTTAATTCACCCCTCCACTTT. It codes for CASSEARVRGIVNSPLHF.

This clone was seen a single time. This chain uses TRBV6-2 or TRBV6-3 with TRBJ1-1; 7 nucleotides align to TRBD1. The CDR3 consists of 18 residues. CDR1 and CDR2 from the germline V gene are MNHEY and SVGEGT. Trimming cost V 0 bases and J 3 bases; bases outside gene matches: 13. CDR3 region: CASSYSTGKSGGYTEAFF. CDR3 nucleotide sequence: TGTGCCAGCAGTTACTCGACAGGGAAGTCTGGAGGTTACACTGAAGCTTTCTTT.

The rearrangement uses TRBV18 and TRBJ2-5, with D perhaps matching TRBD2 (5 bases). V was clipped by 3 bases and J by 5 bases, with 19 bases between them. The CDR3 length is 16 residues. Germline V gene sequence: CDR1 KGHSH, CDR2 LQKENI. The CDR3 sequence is CASSPTRTLPGETQYF. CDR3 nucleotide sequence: TGTGCCAGCTCACCCACCCGGACTCTACCTGGGGAGACCCAGTACTTC.

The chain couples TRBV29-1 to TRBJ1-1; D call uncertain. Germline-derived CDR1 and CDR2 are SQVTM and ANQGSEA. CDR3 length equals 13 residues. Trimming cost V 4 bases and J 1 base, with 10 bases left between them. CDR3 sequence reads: CSVVPRGNTEAFF. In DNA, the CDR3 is TGCAGCGTTGTTCCCAGAGGGAACACTGAAGCTTTCTTT.

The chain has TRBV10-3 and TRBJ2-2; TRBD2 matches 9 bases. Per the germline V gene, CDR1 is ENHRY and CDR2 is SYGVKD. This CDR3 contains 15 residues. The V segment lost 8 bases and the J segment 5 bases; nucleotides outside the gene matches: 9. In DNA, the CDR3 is TGTGCCATCCGGGGCGGGGGGGCCCCAACCGGGGAGCTGTTTTTT. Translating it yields CAIRGGGAPTGELFF.

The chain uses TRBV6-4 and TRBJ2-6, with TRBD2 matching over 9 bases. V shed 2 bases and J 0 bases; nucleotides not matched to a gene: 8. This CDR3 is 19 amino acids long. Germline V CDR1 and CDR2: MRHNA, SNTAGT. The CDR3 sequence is CASSDTISGGSSGANVLTF. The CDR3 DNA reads TGTGCCAGCAGTGACACGATCAGCGGGGGGAGCTCTGGGGCCAACGTCCTGACTTTC.